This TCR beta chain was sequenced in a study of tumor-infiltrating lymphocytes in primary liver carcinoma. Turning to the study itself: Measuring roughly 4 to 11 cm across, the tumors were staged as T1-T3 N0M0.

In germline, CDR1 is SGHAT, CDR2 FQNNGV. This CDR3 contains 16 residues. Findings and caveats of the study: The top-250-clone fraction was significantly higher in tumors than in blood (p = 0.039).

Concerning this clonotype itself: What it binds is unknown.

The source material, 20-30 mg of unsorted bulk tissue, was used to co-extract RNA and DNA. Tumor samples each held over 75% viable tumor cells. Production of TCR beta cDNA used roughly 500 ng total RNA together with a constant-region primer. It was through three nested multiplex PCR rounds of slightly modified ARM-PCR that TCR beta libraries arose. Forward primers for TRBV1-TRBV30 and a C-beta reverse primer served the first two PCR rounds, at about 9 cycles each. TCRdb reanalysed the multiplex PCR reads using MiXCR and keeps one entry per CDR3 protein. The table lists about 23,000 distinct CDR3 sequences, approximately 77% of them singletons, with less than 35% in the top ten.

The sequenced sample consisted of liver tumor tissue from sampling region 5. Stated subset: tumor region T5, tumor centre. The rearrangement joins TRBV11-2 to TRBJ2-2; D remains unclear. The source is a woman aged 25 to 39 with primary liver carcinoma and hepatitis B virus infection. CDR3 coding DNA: TGTGTCAGTAGCCCCGATTCCCAATTGAACACCGGGGAGCTGTTTTTT. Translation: CVSSPDSQLNTGELFF.